One sample yielded the 5 T cell receptor beta chains listed below, sequenced in a study of T-cell reconstitution after alpha-beta-depleted transplantation in children (dated by TCRdb to about 2016). Libraries were made using PCR. The data were produced on an Illumina HiSeq 2500. TCR libraries were prepared with molecular barcoding, using unique molecular identifiers to normalize TCRbeta repertoire quantification. Through fastp at Q25 and MiXCR, TCRdb rebuilt clones from the public reads, retaining in-frame beta chains. Rows merge per CDR3 protein into single entries with the most common DNA and genes. This sample comprises about 980,000 distinct CDR3 sequences, under 30% of them detected only once. In total, the top ten clones hold 25% to 35% of the sample. The meaning of the sample's treatment or condition label: allogeneic hematopoietic cell transplantation with graft depleted of TCRalphabeta T cells and CD19 B cells.

This sample comprised PBMCs, mostly from graft donor cells, obtained 360 days after TCRalphabeta/CD19-depleted stem cell transplant. These receptors were collected from a boy less than two years old who had a stem cell transplant for SCID, so the T cells may come from the graft donor.

V is TRBV12-3 or TRBV12-4 and J is TRBJ2-1; 8 bases agree with TRBD2. Trimming cost V 6 bases and J 2 bases; bases outside gene matches: 6. The CDR3 has 15 residues. The DNA of the CDR3 is TGTGCCAGCAGGCGCGGGGGGCTGACCTACAATGAGCAGTTCTTC. It translates to CASRRGGLTYNEQFF.

The chain's CDR3 is CASRDSGNSPLHF. CDR3 coding DNA: TGTGCCAGCAGAGACAGTGGTAATTCACCCCTCCACTTT. This chain links TRBV12-3 or TRBV12-4 with TRBJ1-6; the D gene is possibly TRBD1 (5 bases). This CDR3 contains 13 residues. The germline V and J ends were trimmed by 6 bases and 6 bases, with 9 bases remaining between them.

This clonotype was counted only a few times. The chain couples TRBV20-1 to TRBJ2-5; D is unresolved. Trimming took off 5 bases at V and 7 bases at J, with 14 bases between the two ends. CDR1 and CDR2 from the germline V gene are DFQATT and SNEGSKA (reference sequence). The CDR3 runs to 12 residues. This CDR3 is CSAAWDRGTQYF. The CDR3 DNA is TGCAGTGCTGCGTGGGATCGCGGGACCCAGTACTTC.

The J gene is TRBJ2-5, the V gene TRBV28; the D gene is possibly TRBD1 (6 bases). The CDR3 spans 15 residues. Germline CDR1 and CDR2: MDHEN and SYDVKM. V lost 8 bases and J 2 bases, leaving 18 bases between the germline ends. The DNA of the CDR3 is TGTGCCAGCGAGACCACGGGACACCTTCAAGAGACCCAGTACTTC. The encoded protein is CASETTGHLQETQYF.

This rearrangement joins TRBV25-1 to TRBJ1-4; tentative D call: TRBD1 (5 bases). The CDR3 spans 15 residues. V lost 3 bases and J 4 bases, leaving 12 bases between the germline ends. In germline, CDR1 is MGHDK, CDR2 SYGVNS. CDR3 region: CASSDPGPINEKLFF. The CDR3 bases are TGTGCCAGCAGTGATCCGGGACCGATTAATGAAAAACTGTTTTTT.